One T cell receptor beta chain is described in this entry. The entry originates in a study of immune characterization of retroperitoneal liposarcoma. CDR3 size: 17 residues. Losses at the gene ends were 2 bases for V and 1 base for J; bases not matched to a gene: 4. CDR1 is SGHNT and CDR2 is YENEEA in the germline V gene. One entry per CDR3 protein results from TCRdb running MiXCR on the PCR reads. This table has approximately 3,100 distinct CDR3 sequences, approximately 49% appearing once. V usage is TRBV11-3 and J usage is TRBJ2-2; 10 positions agree with TRBD1. The TCR comes from a male donor with retroperitoneal liposarcoma. Input material: tumor tissue. In DNA, the CDR3 is TGTGCCAGCAGCTTACCCGGGACAGGGGTGAACACCGGGGAGCTGTTTTTT. Its protein product is CASSLPGTGVNTGELFF. Together with reference TRBV11-3 and TRBJ2-2, the CDR3 gives the full variable domain: EAGVVQSPRYKIIEKKQPVAFWCNPISGHNTLYWYLQNLGQGPELLIRYENEEAVDDSQLPKDRFSAERLKGVDSTLKIQPAELGDSAVYLCASSLPGTGVNTGELFFGEGSRLTVL.